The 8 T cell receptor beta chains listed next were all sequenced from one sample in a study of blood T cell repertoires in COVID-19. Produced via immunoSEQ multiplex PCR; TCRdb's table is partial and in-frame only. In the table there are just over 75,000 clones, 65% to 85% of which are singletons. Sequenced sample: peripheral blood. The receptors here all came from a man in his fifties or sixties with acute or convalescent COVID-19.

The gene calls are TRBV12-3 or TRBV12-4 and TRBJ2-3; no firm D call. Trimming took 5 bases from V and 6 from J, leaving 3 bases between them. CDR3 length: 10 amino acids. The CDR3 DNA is TGTGCCAGCAGTCAGGATACGCAGTATTTT. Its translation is CASSQDTQYF.

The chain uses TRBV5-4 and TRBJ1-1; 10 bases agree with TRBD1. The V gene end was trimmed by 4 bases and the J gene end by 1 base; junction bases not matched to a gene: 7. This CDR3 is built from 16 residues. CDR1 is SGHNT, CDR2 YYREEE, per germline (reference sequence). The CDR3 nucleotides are TGTGCCAGCAGCCAAATGGGACAGGGGAGGAACACTGAAGCTTTCTTT. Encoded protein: CASSQMGQGRNTEAFF.

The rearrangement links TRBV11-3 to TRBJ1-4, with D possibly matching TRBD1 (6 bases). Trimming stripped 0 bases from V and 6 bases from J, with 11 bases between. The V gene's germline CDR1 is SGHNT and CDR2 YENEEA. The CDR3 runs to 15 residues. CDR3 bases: TGTGCCAGCAGCTTAGAGGGACATGAGGATGAAAAACTGTTTTTT. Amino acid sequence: CASSLEGHEDEKLFF.

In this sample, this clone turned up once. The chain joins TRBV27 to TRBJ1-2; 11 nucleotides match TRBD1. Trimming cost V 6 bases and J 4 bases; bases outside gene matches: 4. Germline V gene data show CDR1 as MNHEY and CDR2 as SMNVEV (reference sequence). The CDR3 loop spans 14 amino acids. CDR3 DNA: TGTGCCAGCAGCCGGACAGGGGGCGCCTATGGCTACACCTTC. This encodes CASSRTGGAYGYTF.

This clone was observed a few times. The CDR3 sequence is CASRKQGLGTEAFF. The DNA for the CDR3 is TGTGCCAGCAGGAAACAGGGTTTGGGGACTGAAGCTTTCTTT. The chain couples TRBV27 to TRBJ1-1, with a possible D match to TRBD1 (6 bases). CDR1 MNHEY and CDR2 SMNVEV come from the germline V gene (reference sequence). Trimming removed 6 bases at V and 5 bases at J, with 16 bases between. The CDR3 extends over 14 amino acids.

CDR3 DNA sequence: TGTGCCAGCAGCCTGGACCCTAGCGGATCTTACAATGAGCAGTTCTTC. Its translation: CASSLDPSGSYNEQFF. The chain carries TRBV5-6 and TRBJ2-1; 7 bases map to TRBD2. The trim removed 4 bases at V and 4 bases at J, leaving 11 bases unmatched. The CDR3 length is 16 residues. Germline-derived CDR1 and CDR2 are SGHDT and YYEEEE. The complete variable domain, with remaining parts taken from reference TRBV5-6 and TRBJ2-1, reads DAGVTQSPTHLIKTRGQQVTLRCSPKSGHDTVSWYQQALGQGPQFIFQYYEEEERQRGNFPDRFSGHQFPNYSSELNVNALLLGDSALYLCASSLDPSGSYNEQFFGPGTRLTVL.

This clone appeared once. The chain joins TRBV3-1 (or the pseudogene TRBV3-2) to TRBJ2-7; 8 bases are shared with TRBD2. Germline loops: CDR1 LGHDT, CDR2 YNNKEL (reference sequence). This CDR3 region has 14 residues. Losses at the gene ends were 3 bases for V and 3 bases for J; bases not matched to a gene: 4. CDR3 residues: CASSQAGGIYEQYF. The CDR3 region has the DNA TGTGCCAGCAGCCAGGCGGGGGGAATCTACGAGCAGTACTTC.

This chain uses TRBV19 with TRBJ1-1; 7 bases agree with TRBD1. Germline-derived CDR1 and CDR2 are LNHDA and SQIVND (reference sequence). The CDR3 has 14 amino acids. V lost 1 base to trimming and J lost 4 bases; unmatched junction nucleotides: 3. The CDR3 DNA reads TGTGCCAGTAGTATAGCTACAGGGGTCACTGAAGCTTTCTTT. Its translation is CASSIATGVTEAFF.